Below are 10 T cell receptor beta chains sequenced from a single sample in a study of control samples from healthy donors and cancer patients. Using immunoSEQ multiplex PCR, the repertoire was profiled, and TCRdb retains in-frame clones only, with some absent. The sample yields 100,000 or so clones, 79% seen once. Material: blood. All receptors derive from a woman aged 30 to 39 in good health.

This clone was detected a few times. The chain couples TRBV27 to TRBJ2-1; possible D gene TRBD2, 5 bases. Germline CDR1 is MNHEY and CDR2 is SMNVEV (reference sequence). CDR3 length equals 13 residues. Trimming took 7 bases from V and 15 from J, leaving 22 bases between them. CDR3 sequence: CASIHDRTARPFF. For the CDR3, the DNA is TGTGCCAGCATCCACGACCGGACTGCCCGGCCGTTCTTC.

The chain couples TRBV2 to TRBJ2-5; D gene unclear. The germline V and J ends were trimmed by 8 bases and 3 bases, with 4 bases remaining between them. Germline V gene lookup returns CDR1 SNHLY and CDR2 FYNNEI. The CDR3 consists of 10 residues. CDR3 sequence (DNA): TGTGCCAGCGAAAAAGAGACCCAGTACTTC. Protein product: CASEKETQYF.

The rearrangement uses TRBV2 and TRBJ1-3; D gene unclear. The germline gives CDR1 SNHLY, CDR2 FYNNEI. Trimming removed 0 bases from V and 7 bases from J, with 4 bases in between. This CDR3 is built from 12 residues. CDR3 in amino acids: CASSEAKNTIYF. The CDR3, as DNA: TGTGCCAGCAGTGAAGCAAAGAACACCATATATTTT.

V usage is TRBV5-1 and J usage is TRBJ1-2; TRBD1 agrees at 7 bases. This CDR3 is built from 16 residues. Unmatched junction bases numbered 9, after V lost 2 bases and J lost 2 bases. Germline values: CDR1 SGHRS, CDR2 YFSETQ. The CDR3 loop is CASSLNPQGINYGYTF. DNA for the CDR3: TGCGCCAGCAGCTTAAATCCACAGGGGATCAACTATGGCTACACCTTC.

The genes are TRBV3-1 (or the pseudogene TRBV3-2) and TRBJ1-2; D call uncertain. This CDR3 is 14 amino acids long. V was shortened by 4 bases and J by 7 bases, with 16 bases between the two germline ends. Germline V lookup: CDR1 LGHDT, CDR2 YNNKEL (reference sequence). The CDR3 DNA reads TGTGCCAGCAGCCCCACAGAGAATGGGCGTGGCTACACCTTC. Amino acid sequence: CASSPTENGRGYTF.

The rearrangement uses TRBV6-5 and TRBJ1-1; 8 bases agree with TRBD1. The CDR3 spans 14 residues. The V segment lost 4 bases and the J segment 9 bases; nucleotides outside the gene matches: 10. The germline V gene encodes CDR1 MNHEY and CDR2 SVGAGI. For the CDR3, the DNA is TGTGCCAGCAGTTTTGGACAGGGCTCGTACAAAGCTTTCTTT. It is translated as CASSFGQGSYKAFF.

This chain connects TRBV6-2 or TRBV6-3 to TRBJ2-1; D gene unclear. Germline lookup yields CDR1 MNHEY and CDR2 SVGEGT. This CDR3 spans 11 amino acids. The ends were cut back, 4 bases at V and 7 bases at J, with 5 bases in the middle. This chain's CDR3 is CASSFGNEQFF. CDR3 in DNA: TGTGCCAGCAGTTTCGGTAATGAGCAGTTCTTC.

The chain recombines TRBV10-3 with TRBJ1-4, with a weak D call TRBD1 (6 bases). The germline V and J ends were trimmed by 3 bases and 5 bases, with 10 bases remaining between them. Per germline, CDR1 ENHRY and CDR2 SYGVKD. The CDR3 has 14 residues. CDR3 region: CAISDRGPNEKLFF. The CDR3 DNA reads TGTGCCATCAGTGACAGGGGACCAAATGAAAAACTGTTTTTT.

This clone was recorded only once. The rearrangement links TRBV3-1 (or the pseudogene TRBV3-2) to TRBJ2-7; D gene uncertain. The CDR3 spans 11 residues. The V and J ends lost 2 bases and 5 bases respectively, with 4 bases between them. Germline V gene data show CDR1 as LGHDT and CDR2 as YNNKEL (reference sequence). The CDR3 loop reads CASSQLNEQYF. CDR3 bases: TGTGCCAGCAGCCAACTTAACGAGCAGTACTTC.

The chain joins TRBV2 to TRBJ2-3; no clear D. The V end was cut by 6 bases, the J end by 6 bases, with 13 bases between. Germline V gene lookup returns CDR1 SNHLY and CDR2 FYNNEI. The CDR3 has 13 residues. CDR3 DNA: TGTGCCAGCAGAGGCCCCAGTGTGGATACGCAGTATTTT. It yields the protein CASRGPSVDTQYF.